These 14 T cell receptor beta chains were sequenced from one sample in a study of OX40 agonist ivuxolimab in advanced cancers. The protocol used for the library was the immunoSEQ multiplex PCR assay. TCRdb provides this immuneACCESS table in a form limited to in-frame rearrangements. Some clones are lacking; in checked studies, under half of them reflect an unresolved V gene, and why the rest are absent is not known. This sample lists more than 70,000 clones; approximately 91% were detected once. Around 0.35% of the sample goes to the ten largest clones. The material was CD4+ or CD8+ T cells sorted from blood, obtained in a trial of the OX40 agonist ivuxolimab. Every receptor here comes from an adult with an advanced solid tumor such as melanoma, head and neck, liver or kidney cancer.

The chain combines TRBV10-3 with TRBJ2-7; 9 bases line up with TRBD1. Germline-derived CDR1 and CDR2 are ENHRY and SYGVKD. V lost 10 bases and J lost 3; bases outside the gene matches: 10. The CDR3 has 14 amino acids. The CDR3 protein is CATSRGTGFYEQYF. In DNA form, the CDR3 reads TGTGCCACCTCAAGGGGGACAGGGTTCTACGAGCAGTACTTC.

The chain recombines TRBV11-2 with TRBJ2-7; TRBD1 agrees at 8 bases. The CDR3 is made up of 15 amino acids. After removal of 5 bases from V and 2 bases from J, the junction contained 8 bases not matched to a gene. Per germline, CDR1 SGHAT and CDR2 FQNNGV. Here the CDR3 DNA reads TGTGCCAGCAGCACTACTGACAGGGGCCCCTACGAGCAGTACTTC. Translated: CASSTTDRGPYEQYF. Together with reference TRBV11-2 and TRBJ2-7, the CDR3 gives the full variable domain: EAGVAQSPRYKIIEKRQSVAFWCNPISGHATLYWYQQILGQGPKLLIQFQNNGVVDDSQLPKDRFSAERLKGVDSTLKIQPAKLEDSAVYLCASSTTDRGPYEQYFGPGTRLTVT.

The chain combines TRBV9 with TRBJ2-7; TRBD2 might be the D (6 bases). The V end lost 1 base, the J end lost 3 bases, and 11 bases lay between the germline ends. The CDR3 is 14 residues long. CDR1 SGDLS and CDR2 YYNGEE come from the germline V gene. In nucleotides, the CDR3 is TGTGCCAGCAGCGTAAACCCTAGCGTCTACGAGCAGTACTTC. It is translated as CASSVNPSVYEQYF.

The rearrangement joins TRBV5-4 to TRBJ2-7; 9 bases agree with TRBD2. Unmatched junction bases numbered 7, after V lost 0 bases and J lost 6 bases. CDR3 size: 15 residues. Germline CDR1 SGHNT, CDR2 YYREEE (reference sequence). CDR3 sequence (DNA): TGTGCCAGCAGCTTGGCCGGGATAGCGGGAGTCGAGCAGTACTTC. Its protein product is CASSLAGIAGVEQYF.

This clone was seen just once. This chain uses TRBV4-1 with TRBJ2-3; TRBD2 matches at 7 bases. This CDR3 comprises 14 residues. Germline values: CDR1 MGHRA, CDR2 YSYEKL. V trimming: 8 bases; J trimming: 2 bases; junction bases outside the gene matches: 7. CDR3 DNA: TGCGCCAGCTCCCTAGCGGCCCTCACAGATACGCAGTATTTT. Protein sequence: CASSLAALTDTQYF.

The chain combines TRBV7-2 with TRBJ2-3; D call uncertain. The CDR3 is 15 residues long. Trimming pared 1 base from V and 0 bases from J, leaving 8 bases between. Germline loops: CDR1 SGHTA, CDR2 FQGNSA. The CDR3 coding sequence is TGTGCCAGCAGCTTAGTTGGTCAAAGCACAGATACGCAGTATTTT. It yields the protein CASSLVGQSTDTQYF.

The genes are TRBV7-2 and TRBJ2-7; maybe TRBD2 (5 bases). Germline V gene sequence: CDR1 SGHTA, CDR2 FQGNSA. V dropped 6 bases and J dropped 3 bases, with 18 bases sitting between them. The CDR3 extends over 15 amino acids. In nucleotides, the CDR3 is TGTGCCAGCAGGCGGACTGGCCAAGAGGGCTACGAGCAGTACTTC. This sequence encodes CASRRTGQEGYEQYF.

The gene calls are TRBV7-8 and TRBJ2-7; D tentatively reads TRBD1 or TRBD2 (5 bases each). V was cut by 4 bases and J by 1 base, with 11 bases left in between. CDR1 is SGHVS and CDR2 is FQNEAQ in the germline V gene. This CDR3 is 14 amino acids long. The CDR3 region is CASSWDLGSYEQYF. CDR3 coding DNA: TGTGCCAGCAGCTGGGACCTTGGGTCCTACGAGCAGTACTTC.

The chain employs TRBV28 and TRBJ2-7; tentative D call: TRBD2 (5 bases). The germline gives CDR1 MDHEN, CDR2 SYDVKM. V lost 7 bases to trimming and J lost 3 bases, with 7 bases between them. The CDR3 is 11 residues long. CDR3 DNA: TGTGCCAGCATGGACTTCTACGAGCAGTACTTC. This codes for CASMDFYEQYF. The full variable domain, its missing parts supplied by reference TRBV28 and TRBJ2-7, is DVKVTQSSRYLVKRTGEKVFLECVQDMDHENMFWYRQDPGLGLRLIYFSYDVKMKEKGDIPEGYSVSREKKERFSLILESASTNQTSMYLCASMDFYEQYFGPGTRLTVT.

This chain connects TRBV4-3 to TRBJ2-1, with TRBD2 identical over 14 bases. The CDR3 is made up of 20 amino acids. Trimming cost V 0 bases and J 0 bases; bases outside gene matches: 7. Per germline, CDR1 LGHNA and CDR2 YSLEER. CDR3 sequence (DNA): TGCGCCAGCAGCCAAGAGTTGCGACTAGCGGGAGGGCCCTCCTACAATGAGCAGTTCTTC. Amino acid sequence: CASSQELRLAGGPSYNEQFF.

CDR3 DNA sequence: TGCGCCAGCACTTCCAAGGGCGGGTCTACCGGGGAGCTGTTTTTT. This translates into CASTSKGGSTGELFF. The chain recombines TRBV10-2 with TRBJ2-2, with a weak D call TRBD2 (5 bases). Germline CDR1 and CDR2: WSHSY and SAAADI. The CDR3 has 15 amino acids. Deletions cut 7 bases from V and 5 bases from J, with 17 bases between.

The chain links TRBV30 to TRBJ1-2; D perhaps matches TRBD1 (6 bases). This CDR3 is 15 amino acids long. Germline V gives CDR1 GTSNPN, CDR2 SVGIG (reference sequence). V shed 3 bases and J shed 0 bases, with 14 bases lying between them. CDR3 nucleotides: TGTGCCTGGAGGCCCGGGGCAGGGGCTAACTATGGCTACACCTTC. As protein: CAWRPGAGANYGYTF.

CDR3: CASSPEQETQYF. In nucleotides, the CDR3 is TGTGCCAGCTCACCGGAGCAAGAGACCCAGTACTTC. The chain has TRBV18 and TRBJ2-5; D not resolved. CDR1 and CDR2 from the germline V gene are KGHSH and LQKENI. The V and J ends lost 3 bases and 2 bases respectively, with 4 bases between them. The CDR3 sequence is 12 residues long. Supplemented by reference TRBV18 and TRBJ2-5, the full variable domain reads NAGVMQNPRHLVRRRGQEARLRCSPMKGHSHVYWYRQLPEEGLKFMVYLQKENIIDESGMPKERFSAEFPKEGPSILRIQQVVRGDSAAYFCASSPEQETQYFGPGTRLLVL.

The V gene is TRBV7-2, the J gene TRBJ1-3, with no clear D. This CDR3 region has 17 residues. Trimming shortened V by 6 bases and J by 0 bases, and 18 bases separated the two germline ends. Germline-derived CDR1 and CDR2 are SGHTA and FQGNSA. The CDR3 DNA follows: TGTGCCAGCAGTGCGACCGGAGGACGTTTCTCTGGAAACACCATATATTTT. Translation: CASSATGGRFSGNTIYF.